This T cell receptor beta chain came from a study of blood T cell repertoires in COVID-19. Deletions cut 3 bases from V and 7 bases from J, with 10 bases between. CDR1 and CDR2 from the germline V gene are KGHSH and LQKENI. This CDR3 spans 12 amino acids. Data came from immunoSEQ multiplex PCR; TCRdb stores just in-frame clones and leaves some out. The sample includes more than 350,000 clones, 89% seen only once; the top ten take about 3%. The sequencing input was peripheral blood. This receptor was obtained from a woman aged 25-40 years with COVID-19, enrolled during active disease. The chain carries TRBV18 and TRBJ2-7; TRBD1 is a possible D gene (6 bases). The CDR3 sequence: CASSPEGVEQYF. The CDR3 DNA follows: TGTGCCAGCTCACCCGAGGGGGTTGAGCAGTACTTC.